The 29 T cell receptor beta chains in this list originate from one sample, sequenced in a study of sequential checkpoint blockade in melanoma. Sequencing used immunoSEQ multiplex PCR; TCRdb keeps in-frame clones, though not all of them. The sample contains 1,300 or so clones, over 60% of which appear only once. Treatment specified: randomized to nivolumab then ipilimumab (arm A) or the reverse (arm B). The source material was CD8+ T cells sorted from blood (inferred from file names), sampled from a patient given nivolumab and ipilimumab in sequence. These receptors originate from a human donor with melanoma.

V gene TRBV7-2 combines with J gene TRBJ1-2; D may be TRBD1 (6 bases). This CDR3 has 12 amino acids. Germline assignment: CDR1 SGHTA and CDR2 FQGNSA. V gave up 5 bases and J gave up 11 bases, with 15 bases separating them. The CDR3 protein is CASSPRTDGYTF. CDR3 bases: TGTGCCAGCAGCCCGAGGACAGACGGGTACACCTTC.

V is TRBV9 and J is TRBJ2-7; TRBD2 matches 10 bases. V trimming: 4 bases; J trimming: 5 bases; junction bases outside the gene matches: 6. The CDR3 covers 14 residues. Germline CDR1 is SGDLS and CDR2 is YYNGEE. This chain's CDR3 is CASSSGRENHEQYF. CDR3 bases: TGTGCCAGCAGCAGCGGGAGGGAAAACCACGAGCAGTACTTC.

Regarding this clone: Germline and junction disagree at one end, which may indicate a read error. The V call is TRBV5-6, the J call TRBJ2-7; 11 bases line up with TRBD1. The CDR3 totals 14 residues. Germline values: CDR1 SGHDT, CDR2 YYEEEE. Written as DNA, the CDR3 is TGTGCCAGCAGTCCCGGGACAGGGGGTTACGAGCAGTGCTTC. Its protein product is CASSPGTGGYEQCF.

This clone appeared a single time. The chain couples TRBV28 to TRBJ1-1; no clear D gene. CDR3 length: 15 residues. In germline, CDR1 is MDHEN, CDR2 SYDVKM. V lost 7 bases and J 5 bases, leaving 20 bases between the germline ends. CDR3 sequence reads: CASTTRSGRGTEAFF. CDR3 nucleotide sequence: TGTGCCAGCACAACACGATCGGGAAGAGGGACTGAAGCTTTCTTT.

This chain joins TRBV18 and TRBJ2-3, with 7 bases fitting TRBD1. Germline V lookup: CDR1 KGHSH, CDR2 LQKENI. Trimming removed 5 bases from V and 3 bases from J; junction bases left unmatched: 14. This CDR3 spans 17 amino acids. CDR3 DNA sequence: TGTGCCAGCTCATACATCGACAGGGACCGAGGGACAGATACGCAGTATTTT. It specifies CASSYIDRDRGTDTQYF. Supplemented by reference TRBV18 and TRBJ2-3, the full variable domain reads NAGVMQNPRHLVRRRGQEARLRCSPMKGHSHVYWYRQLPEEGLKFMVYLQKENIIDESGMPKERFSAEFPKEGPSILRIQQVVRGDSAAYFCASSYIDRDRGTDTQYFGPGTRLTVL.

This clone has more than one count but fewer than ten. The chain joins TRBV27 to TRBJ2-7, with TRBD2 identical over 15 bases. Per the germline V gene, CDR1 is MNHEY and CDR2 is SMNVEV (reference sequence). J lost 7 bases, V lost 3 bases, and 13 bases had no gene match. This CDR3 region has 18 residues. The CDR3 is CASSFSGLAGGAITEQYF. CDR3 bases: TGTGCCAGCAGTTTCTCCGGACTAGCGGGAGGGGCTATAACGGAGCAGTACTTC.

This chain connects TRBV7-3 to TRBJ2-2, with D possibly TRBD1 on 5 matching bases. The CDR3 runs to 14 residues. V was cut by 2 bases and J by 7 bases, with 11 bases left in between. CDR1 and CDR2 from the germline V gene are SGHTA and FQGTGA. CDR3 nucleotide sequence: TGTGCCAGCAGCTTACGTAGGGGCGACGGGGAGCTGTTTTTT. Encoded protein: CASSLRRGDGELFF.

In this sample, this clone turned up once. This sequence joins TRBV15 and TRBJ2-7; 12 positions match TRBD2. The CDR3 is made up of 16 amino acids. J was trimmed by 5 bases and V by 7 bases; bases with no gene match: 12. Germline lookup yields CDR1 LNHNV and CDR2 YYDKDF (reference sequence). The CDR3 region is CATKASGRAGVHEQYF. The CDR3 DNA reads TGTGCCACCAAGGCTAGCGGGAGGGCCGGGGTACACGAGCAGTACTTC.

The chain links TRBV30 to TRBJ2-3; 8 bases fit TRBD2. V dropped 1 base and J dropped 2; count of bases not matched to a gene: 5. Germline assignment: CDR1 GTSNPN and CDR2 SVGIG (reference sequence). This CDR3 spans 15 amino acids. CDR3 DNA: TGTGCCTGGAGTGAAGGTAGCGGGGTCACAGATACGCAGTATTTT. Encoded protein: CAWSEGSGVTDTQYF.

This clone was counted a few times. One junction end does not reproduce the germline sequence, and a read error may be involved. CDR3 DNA sequence: TGTGCCATCAGGGGGGACAGGGATACGCATTTT. Amino acid sequence: CAIRGDRDTHF. The V call is TRBV10-3, the J call TRBJ1-3, with 9 bases identical to TRBD1. Per the germline V gene, CDR1 is ENHRY and CDR2 is SYGVKD. CDR3 length: 11 residues.

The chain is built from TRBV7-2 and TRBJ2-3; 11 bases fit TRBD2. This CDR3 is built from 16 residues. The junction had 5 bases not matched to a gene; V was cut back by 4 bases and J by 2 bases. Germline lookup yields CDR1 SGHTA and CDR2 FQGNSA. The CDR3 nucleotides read TGTGCCAGCAGCTCGATAGCGGGAGGGCACACAGATACGCAGTATTTT. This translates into CASSSIAGGHTDTQYF.

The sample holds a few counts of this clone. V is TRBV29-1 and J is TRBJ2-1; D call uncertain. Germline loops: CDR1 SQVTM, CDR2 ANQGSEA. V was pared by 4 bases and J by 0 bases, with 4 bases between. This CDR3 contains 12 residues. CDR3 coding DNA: TGCAGCGTTGCCCGCTCCTACAATGAGCAGTTCTTC. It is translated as CSVARSYNEQFF.

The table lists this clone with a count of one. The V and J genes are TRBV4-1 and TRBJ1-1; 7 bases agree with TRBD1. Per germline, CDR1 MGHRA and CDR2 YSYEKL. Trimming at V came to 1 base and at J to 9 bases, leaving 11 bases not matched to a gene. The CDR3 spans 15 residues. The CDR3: CASSQAGEGGIKAFF. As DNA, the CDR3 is TGCGCCAGCAGCCAAGCCGGGGAAGGGGGCATCAAAGCTTTCTTT.

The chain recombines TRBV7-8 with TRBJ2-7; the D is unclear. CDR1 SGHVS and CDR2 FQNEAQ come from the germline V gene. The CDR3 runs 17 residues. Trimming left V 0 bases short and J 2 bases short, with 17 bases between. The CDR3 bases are TGTGCCAGCAGCTTAGCAGCGAGCGCGTACCTAGCCTACGAGCAGTACTTC. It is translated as CASSLAASAYLAYEQYF. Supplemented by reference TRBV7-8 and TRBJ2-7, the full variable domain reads GAGVSQSPRYKVAKRGQDVALRCDPISGHVSLFWYQQALGQGPEFLTYFQNEAQLDKSGLPSDRFFAERPEGSVSTLKIQRTQQEDSAVYLCASSLAASAYLAYEQYFGPGTRLTVT.

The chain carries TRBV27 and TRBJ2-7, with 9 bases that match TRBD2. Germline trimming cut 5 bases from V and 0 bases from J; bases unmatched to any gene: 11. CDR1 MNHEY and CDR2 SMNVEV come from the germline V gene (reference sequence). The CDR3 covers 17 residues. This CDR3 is CASSPVAGVSGSYEQYF. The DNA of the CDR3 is TGTGCCAGCAGTCCCGTAGCGGGAGTATCTGGCTCCTACGAGCAGTACTTC.

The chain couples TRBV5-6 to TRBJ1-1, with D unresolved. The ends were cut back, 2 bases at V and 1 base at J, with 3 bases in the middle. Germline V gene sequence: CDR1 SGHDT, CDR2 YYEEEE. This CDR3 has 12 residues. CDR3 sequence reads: CASSFRNTEAFF. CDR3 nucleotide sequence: TGTGCCAGCAGCTTTAGGAACACTGAAGCTTTCTTT.

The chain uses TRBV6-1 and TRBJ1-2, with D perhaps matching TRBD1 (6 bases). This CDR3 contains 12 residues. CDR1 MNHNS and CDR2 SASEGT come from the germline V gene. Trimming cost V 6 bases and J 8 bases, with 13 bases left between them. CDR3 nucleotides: TGTGCCAGCAGAGGACAGAATGGAGGCTACACCTTC. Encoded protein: CASRGQNGGYTF.

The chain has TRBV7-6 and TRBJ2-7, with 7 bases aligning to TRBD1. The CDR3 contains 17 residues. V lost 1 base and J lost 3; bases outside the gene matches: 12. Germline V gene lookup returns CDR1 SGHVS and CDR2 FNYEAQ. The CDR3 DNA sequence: TGTGCCAGCAGCTTAGACCCCCGGGTAGGGACAGTCTACGAGCAGTACTTC. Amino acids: CASSLDPRVGTVYEQYF.

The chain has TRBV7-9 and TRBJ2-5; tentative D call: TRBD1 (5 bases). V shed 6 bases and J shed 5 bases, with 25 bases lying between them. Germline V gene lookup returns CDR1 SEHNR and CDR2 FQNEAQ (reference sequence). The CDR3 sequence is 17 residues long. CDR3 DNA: TGTGCCAGCAGTGAAGAATCAGGGATCACCGTCGACGAGACCCAGTACTTC. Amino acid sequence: CASSEESGITVDETQYF.

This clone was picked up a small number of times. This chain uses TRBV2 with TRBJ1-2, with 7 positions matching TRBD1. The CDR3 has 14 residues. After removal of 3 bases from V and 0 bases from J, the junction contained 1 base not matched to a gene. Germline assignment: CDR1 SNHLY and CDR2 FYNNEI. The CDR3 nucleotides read TGTGCCAGCAGTGATGACAGGGCTAACTATGGCTACACCTTC. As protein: CASSDDRANYGYTF.

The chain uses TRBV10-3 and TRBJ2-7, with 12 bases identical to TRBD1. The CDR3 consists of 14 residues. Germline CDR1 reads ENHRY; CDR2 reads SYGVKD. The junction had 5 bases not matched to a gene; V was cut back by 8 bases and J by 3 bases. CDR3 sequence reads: CAIAGTGGDYEQYF. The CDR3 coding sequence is TGTGCCATCGCCGGGACAGGGGGCGACTACGAGCAGTACTTC.

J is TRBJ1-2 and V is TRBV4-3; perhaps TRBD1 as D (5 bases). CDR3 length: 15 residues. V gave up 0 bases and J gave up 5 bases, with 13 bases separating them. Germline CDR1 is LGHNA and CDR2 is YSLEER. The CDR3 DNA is TGCGCCAGCAGCCAAGAAAAGGACAACCTTTATGGCTACACCTTC. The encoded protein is CASSQEKDNLYGYTF.

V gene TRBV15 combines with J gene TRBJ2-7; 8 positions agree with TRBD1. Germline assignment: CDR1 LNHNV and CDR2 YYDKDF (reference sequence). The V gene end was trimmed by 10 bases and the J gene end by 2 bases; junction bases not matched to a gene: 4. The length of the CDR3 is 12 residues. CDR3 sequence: CASDRGPYEQYF. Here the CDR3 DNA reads TGTGCCAGCGACAGGGGACCCTACGAGCAGTACTTC.

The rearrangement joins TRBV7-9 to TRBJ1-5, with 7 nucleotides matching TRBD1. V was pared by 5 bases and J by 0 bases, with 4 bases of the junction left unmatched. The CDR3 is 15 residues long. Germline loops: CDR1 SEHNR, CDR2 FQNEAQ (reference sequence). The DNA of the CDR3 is TGTGCCAGCAGCATGGGGACAGATAGCAATCAGCCCCAGCATTTT. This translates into CASSMGTDSNQPQHF. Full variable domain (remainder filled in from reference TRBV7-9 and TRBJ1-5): DTGVSQNPRHKITKRGQNVTFRCDPISEHNRLYWYRQTLGQGPEFLTYFQNEAQLEKSRLLSDRFSAERPKGSFSTLEIQRTEQGDSAMYLCASSMGTDSNQPQHFGDGTRLSIL.

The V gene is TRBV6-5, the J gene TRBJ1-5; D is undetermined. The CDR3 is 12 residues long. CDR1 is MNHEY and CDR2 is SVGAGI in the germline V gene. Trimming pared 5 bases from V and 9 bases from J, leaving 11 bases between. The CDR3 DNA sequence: TGTGCCAGCAGTACCCCGGGTTGGCCCCAGCATTTT. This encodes CASSTPGWPQHF.

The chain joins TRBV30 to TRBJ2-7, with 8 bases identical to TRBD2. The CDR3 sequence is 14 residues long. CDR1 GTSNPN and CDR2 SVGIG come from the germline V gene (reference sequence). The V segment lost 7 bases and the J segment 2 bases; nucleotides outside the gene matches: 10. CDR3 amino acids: CASEGRGGTYEQYF. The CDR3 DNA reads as TGTGCCTCAGAAGGGCGCGGGGGGACCTACGAGCAGTACTTC. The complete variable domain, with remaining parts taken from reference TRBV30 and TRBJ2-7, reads SQTIHQWPATLVQPVGSPLSLECTVEGTSNPNLYWYRQAAGRGLQLLFYSVGIGQISSEVPQNLSASRPQDRQFILSSKKLLLSDSGFYLCASEGRGGTYEQYFGPGTRLTVT.

The CDR3 loop is CATSRFAGETQYF. CDR3 sequence (DNA): TGTGCCACCAGCAGATTTGCAGGGGAGACCCAGTACTTC. The V gene is TRBV15, the J gene TRBJ2-5, with a weak D call TRBD1 (5 bases). CDR3 length: 13 residues. CDR1 is LNHNV and CDR2 is YYDKDF in the germline V gene (reference sequence). Trimming took off 2 bases at V and 5 bases at J, with 9 bases between the two ends.

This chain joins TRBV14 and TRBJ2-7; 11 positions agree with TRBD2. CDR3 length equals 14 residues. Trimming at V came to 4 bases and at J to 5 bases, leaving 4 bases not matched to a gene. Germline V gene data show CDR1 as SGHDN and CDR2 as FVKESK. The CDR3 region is CASSPLTSGNEQYF. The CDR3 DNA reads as TGTGCCAGCAGCCCATTGACTAGCGGGAACGAGCAGTACTTC.

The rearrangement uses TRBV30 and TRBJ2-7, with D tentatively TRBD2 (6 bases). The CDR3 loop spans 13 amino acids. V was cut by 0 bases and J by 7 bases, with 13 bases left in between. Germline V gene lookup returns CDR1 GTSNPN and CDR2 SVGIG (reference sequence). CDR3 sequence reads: CAWSVGGAGEQYF. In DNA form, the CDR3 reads TGTGCCTGGAGTGTTGGAGGTGCGGGGGAGCAGTACTTC.